A single sample gave rise to the 32 T cell receptor beta chains below, sequenced in a study of spatial heterogeneity in lung cancer. Regarding time point: sample taken at primary tumor resection. These TCRs are of unknown antigen specificity. Study-wide results and limits: Tumoral mutation counts were tracked by counts of expanded intratumoral alpha and beta TCRs.

TCRdb reprocessed the 5' RACE reads with MiXCR, giving one entry per CDR3 protein. The table includes 13,000 or so distinct CDR3 sequences, 5.6% detected once. The sequences come from lung tumor tissue, collected at surgery. These receptors were obtained from a female donor with early-stage non-small cell lung cancer.

This clonotype was picked up many times. Little can be read into the size of this beta chain, an off-target read in a library designed for alpha chains. The J gene is TRBJ1-1, the V gene TRBV11-2; perhaps TRBD1 as D (5 bases). CDR1 is SGHAT, CDR2 FQNNGV, per germline. The V and J ends lost 6 bases and 3 bases respectively, with 11 bases between them. This CDR3 has 13 amino acids. The CDR3 loop is CASSRREDTEAFF. The CDR3 DNA follows: TGTGCCAGCAGTCGCAGGGAGGACACTGAAGCTTTCTTT.

In its sample, this clonotype ranks as medium-sized. Because this beta chain is a stray read in a library intended to capture alpha chains, its abundance should not be given much weight. The J gene is TRBJ2-3, the V gene TRBV7-2, with 7 bases lining up with TRBD2. Germline V gene lookup returns CDR1 SGHTA and CDR2 FQGNSA. The junction had 12 bases not matched to a gene; V was cut back by 2 bases and J by 4 bases. The CDR3 extends over 17 amino acids. The DNA of the CDR3 is TGTGCCAGCAGCTTACACGGGACTAACCTCAGGGCAGATACGCAGTATTTT. Translating gives CASSLHGTNLRADTQYF.

By frequency in the sample, this clonotype is medium-sized. Little can be read into the size of this beta chain, an off-target read in a library designed for alpha chains. The rearrangement joins TRBV7-9 to TRBJ2-1; D possibly corresponds to TRBD1 (5 bases). The germline V gene encodes CDR1 SEHNR and CDR2 FQNEAQ (reference sequence). CDR3 length: 15 amino acids. The V and J ends lost 5 bases and 4 bases respectively, with 15 bases between them. For the CDR3, the DNA is TGTGCCAGCAGCCTTGTCACAGGATTGTACAATGAGCAGTTCTTC. It encodes CASSLVTGLYNEQFF.

This clonotype was counted at least ten times. This beta chain lies outside the target of a library built for alpha chains; its clone size means little. The rearrangement joins TRBV6-5 to TRBJ1-1, with 7 bases fitting TRBD1. The CDR3 has 18 amino acids. V trimming: 5 bases; J trimming: 1 base; junction bases outside the gene matches: 16. Germline V gene sequence: CDR1 MNHEY, CDR2 SVGAGI. CDR3 bases: TGTGCCAGCAGTCCAAGACAGGGAAGGCCGAAGGGGAACACTGAAGCTTTCTTT. It yields the protein CASSPRQGRPKGNTEAFF.

This clonotype was picked up many times. The library was prepared for alpha chains; this beta chain is a stray read, so its frequency means little. The V call is TRBV7-2, the J call TRBJ2-5; the D call may be TRBD1 or TRBD2 (6 bases each). This CDR3 has 18 residues. The V end was cut by 1 base, the J end by 1 base, with 19 bases between. Germline V gene sequence: CDR1 SGHTA, CDR2 FQGNSA. This CDR3 reads CASSLGKRPGASQETQYF. The CDR3 DNA follows: TGTGCCAGCAGCTTAGGGAAACGCCCGGGGGCGAGCCAAGAGACCCAGTACTTC.

A note on this clonotype: Found in a library prepared for alpha chains, this beta chain is an off-target read, and its abundance has little meaning. The gene calls are TRBV2 and TRBJ2-3; TRBD1 matches at 8 bases. V lost 6 bases, J lost 2 bases, and 7 bases stayed unmatched. CDR1 and CDR2 (germline): SNHLY, FYNNEI. The length of the CDR3 is 15 residues. The CDR3 nucleotides read TGTGCCAGCAGGCCCTGGACAGGGTACACAGATACGCAGTATTTT. This codes for CASRPWTGYTDTQYF.

This clonotype is categorized as medium-sized (0.01 to 0.1%). In a library made to pick up alpha chains, this beta chain is a stray read with a size that means little. The rearrangement uses TRBV7-8 and TRBJ1-1, with no clear D. CDR3 length equals 13 residues. The V gene's germline CDR1 is SGHVS and CDR2 FQNEAQ. Between the trimmed V and J ends, which lost 5 bases and 0 bases, there was a span of 7 bases. The CDR3 region is CASSTRLNTEAFF. CDR3 in DNA: TGTGCCAGCAGCACCCGTTTGAACACTGAAGCTTTCTTT.

This clonotype was detected many times. A library made for alpha chains picked up this beta chain off target, so its size means little. The chain joins TRBV20-1 to TRBJ2-7, with 7 bases that match TRBD2. Losses at the gene ends were 6 bases for V and 3 bases for J; bases not matched to a gene: 11. The CDR3 runs 14 residues. From germline, CDR1 is DFQATT and CDR2 SNEGSKA (reference sequence). The CDR3 sequence: CSALRPGGNYEQYF. The CDR3 coding sequence is TGCAGTGCCCTAAGACCGGGAGGTAACTACGAGCAGTACTTC.

This clonotype was picked up many times. Since the library was made to target alpha chains, this beta chain is a stray read and its abundance is not meaningful. The genes are TRBV30 and TRBJ1-5, with 8 bases aligning to TRBD1. The CDR3 extends over 15 amino acids. Losses at the gene ends were 0 bases for V and 10 bases for J; bases not matched to a gene: 11. Germline CDR1 GTSNPN, CDR2 SVGIG (reference sequence). CDR3 in DNA: TGTGCCTGGAGTGTATCCGGACAGGGTGGGATCCCCCAGCATTTT. As protein: CAWSVSGQGGIPQHF. Filled out from reference TRBV30 and TRBJ1-5, the complete variable domain reads SQTIHQWPATLVQPVGSPLSLECTVEGTSNPNLYWYRQAAGRGLQLLFYSVGIGQISSEVPQNLSASRPQDRQFILSSKKLLLSDSGFYLCAWSVSGQGGIPQHFGDGTRLSIL.

Ten or more counts support this clonotype. This beta chain is a stray read from a library made for alpha chains; its abundance is not meaningful. The V call is TRBV18, the J call TRBJ2-5; tentative D call: TRBD2 (5 bases). The V and J ends lost 0 bases and 1 base respectively, with 6 bases between them. From germline, CDR1 is KGHSH and CDR2 LQKENI. The CDR3 length is 14 residues. The DNA of the CDR3 is TGTGCCAGCTCACCACCCGCGGGCCAAGAGACCCAGTACTTC. Protein product: CASSPPAGQETQYF. Based on the CDR3 plus reference TRBV18 and TRBJ2-5, the full variable domain is NAGVMQNPRHLVRRRGQEARLRCSPMKGHSHVYWYRQLPEEGLKFMVYLQKENIIDESGMPKERFSAEFPKEGPSILRIQQVVRGDSAAYFCASSPPAGQETQYFGPGTRLLVL.

This clonotype was seen at least ten times. This beta chain turned up in a library designed for alpha chains; as an off-target read, its abundance says little. This rearrangement joins TRBV6-1 to TRBJ1-2, with D uncertain. Germline loops: CDR1 MNHNS, CDR2 SASEGT. The CDR3 is 14 residues long. Trimming removed 8 bases at V and 4 bases at J, with 17 bases between. The CDR3 here is CASRPLTEIYGYTF. The CDR3 nucleotides read TGTGCCAGCCGACCCCTCACAGAAATCTATGGCTACACCTTC.

This clonotype has a count of ten or more. This beta chain turned up in a library designed for alpha chains; as an off-target read, its abundance says little. The V and J genes are TRBV12-3 or TRBV12-4 and TRBJ2-3, with D perhaps TRBD2 (7 bases). There are 15 residues in the CDR3. Trimming cost V 6 bases and J 4 bases, with 17 bases left between them. The CDR3, as DNA: TGTGCCAGCAGGCCCTCCGGGGGGCGAGCAGATACGCAGTATTTT. Translating gives CASRPSGGRADTQYF.

This clonotype was counted at least ten times. This beta chain is a stray sequence in a library constructed for alpha chains; its clone size is not meaningful. The rearrangement uses TRBV5-1 and TRBJ2-4, with D hard to call. Germline loops: CDR1 SGHRS, CDR2 YFSETQ. Trimming stripped 0 bases from V and 0 bases from J, with 4 bases between. The CDR3 is 14 amino acids. CDR3: CASSLGLAKNIQYF. CDR3 coding DNA: TGCGCCAGCAGCTTGGGTCTAGCCAAAAACATTCAGTACTTC.

The table lists this clonotype with many counts. Within a library made for alpha chains, this beta chain is off target, and its count is uninformative. V is TRBV6-2 or TRBV6-3 and J is TRBJ2-3; no firm D call. V was cut by 2 bases and J by 3 bases, with 18 bases left in between. The CDR3 is made up of 17 amino acids. CDR1 is MNHEY, CDR2 SVGEGT, per germline. For the CDR3, the DNA is TGTGCCAGCAGTTACACCCCCTTGCCGTTTGCAACAGATACGCAGTATTTT. It specifies CASSYTPLPFATDTQYF.

This clonotype was seen at least ten times. A library made for alpha chains picked up this beta chain off target, so its size means little. This chain connects TRBV9 to TRBJ2-7; no firm D call. From germline, CDR1 is SGDLS and CDR2 YYNGEE. The CDR3 runs to 13 residues. V gave up 2 bases and J gave up 2 bases, with 8 bases separating them. The CDR3 nucleotides read TGTGCCAGCAGCGTCAGTGACACCTACGAGCAGTACTTC. As protein: CASSVSDTYEQYF.

By share, this clonotype counts as medium-sized. This beta chain turned up in a library designed for alpha chains; as an off-target read, its abundance says little. The chain combines TRBV5-1 with TRBJ1-1, with no clear D. The CDR3 sequence is 15 residues long. Per the germline V gene, CDR1 is SGHRS and CDR2 is YFSETQ. V was shortened by 2 bases and J by 4 bases, with 15 bases between the two germline ends. The CDR3 nucleotides are TGCGCCAGCAGCTTTCAAGACGGAATTACCACTGAAGCTTTCTTT. Translating gives CASSFQDGITTEAFF.

This clonotype was detected ten times or more. Found in a library prepared for alpha chains, this beta chain is an off-target read, and its abundance has little meaning. The chain links TRBV20-1 to TRBJ2-5; D call uncertain. The CDR3 is 11 residues long. The germline CDR1 and CDR2 sequences are DFQATT and SNEGSKA (reference sequence). V lost 8 bases and J 2 bases, leaving 9 bases between the germline ends. The DNA for the CDR3 is TGCAGTCTTGAGCATCAAGAGACCCAGTACTTC. Translating it yields CSLEHQETQYF.

This clonotype was counted ten times or more. Little can be read into the size of this beta chain, an off-target read in a library designed for alpha chains. The rearrangement joins TRBV7-9 to TRBJ2-7, with D possibly TRBD1 on 6 matching bases. The CDR3 loop spans 13 amino acids. CDR1 is SEHNR, CDR2 FQNEAQ, per germline (reference sequence). V lost 5 bases to trimming and J lost 4 bases, with 12 bases between them. CDR3 sequence: CASSIDRHYEQYF. The CDR3 nucleotides read TGTGCCAGCAGCATCGACAGGCATTACGAGCAGTACTTC.

This clonotype was recorded at least ten times. A library made for alpha chains picked up this beta chain off target, so its size means little. J is TRBJ1-5 and V is TRBV6-2 or TRBV6-3; perhaps TRBD1 as D (5 bases). Germline V lookup: CDR1 MNHEY, CDR2 SVGEGT. This CDR3 comprises 15 residues. With 5 bases removed from V and 7 bases from J, the gap between germline ends came to 18 bases. The CDR3 spells CASSPFVGRGQPQHF. DNA of the CDR3: TGTGCCAGCAGTCCTTTCGTCGGTCGGGGGCAGCCCCAGCATTTT.

This clonotype occurred many times. Since the library was made to target alpha chains, this beta chain is a stray read and its abundance is not meaningful. The chain couples TRBV5-5 to TRBJ2-1; 11 bases match TRBD2. From germline, CDR1 is SGHKS and CDR2 YYEKEE (reference sequence). The CDR3 extends over 15 amino acids. Unmatched junction bases numbered 2, after V lost 2 bases and J lost 4 bases. The CDR3 loop reads CASSFTSGGYNEQFF. The CDR3 DNA sequence: TGTGCCAGCAGCTTCACTAGCGGGGGTTACAATGAGCAGTTCTTC.

This clonotype was counted many times. Since the library was made to target alpha chains, this beta chain is a stray read and its abundance is not meaningful. The chain carries TRBV4-2 and TRBJ2-3, with a possible D match to TRBD2 (7 bases). CDR3 length: 16 amino acids. CDR1 is LGHNA and CDR2 is YNFKEQ in the germline V gene. V was trimmed by 0 bases and J by 1 base, leaving 11 bases between them. The CDR3 DNA reads as TGTGCCAGCAGCCAAGACGGGGGGCGGGGCACAGATACGCAGTATTTT. Translation: CASSQDGGRGTDTQYF.

In its sample, this clonotype was seen many times. Since the library was made to target alpha chains, this beta chain is a stray read and its abundance is not meaningful. V gene TRBV20-1 combines with J gene TRBJ2-5; 9 positions agree with TRBD2. CDR1 DFQATT and CDR2 SNEGSKA come from the germline V gene (reference sequence). The J segment lost 5 bases and the V segment lost 3 bases, leaving 10 bases of the junction unmatched. The CDR3 has 15 residues. CDR3 region: CSASGGGGAFETQYF. For the CDR3, the DNA is TGCAGTGCTAGTGGTGGCGGGGGGGCTTTTGAGACCCAGTACTTC.

There are many counts of this clonotype. Found in a library prepared for alpha chains, this beta chain is an off-target read, and its abundance has little meaning. The J gene is TRBJ2-5, the V gene TRBV9, with a tentative D call TRBD2 (6 bases). Looked up from germline, CDR1 is SGDLS and CDR2 is YYNGEE. The CDR3 is made up of 14 amino acids. Trimming stripped 4 bases from V and 2 bases from J, with 12 bases between. The CDR3 bases are TGTGCCAGCAGCATCCGCGGGGTTCAAGAGACCCAGTACTTC. Its translation is CASSIRGVQETQYF.

Only a few counts were recorded for this clonotype. A library prepared for alpha chains yielded this beta chain as an off-target read; its size is of little meaning. V is TRBV6-1 and J is TRBJ1-2; D uncertain. Deletions cut 4 bases from V and 4 bases from J, with 13 bases between. In germline, CDR1 is MNHNS, CDR2 SASEGT. The CDR3 is made up of 14 amino acids. The CDR3 spells CASSVREKGYGYTF. As DNA, the CDR3 is TGTGCCAGCAGTGTTAGGGAAAAAGGCTATGGCTACACCTTC.

This clonotype has a count of ten or more. As an off-target read in a library built for alpha chains, this beta chain has a frequency of little significance. The chain combines TRBV6-6 with TRBJ2-5, with 12 bases aligning to TRBD1. The CDR3 is 18 residues long. The trim removed 3 bases at V and 6 bases at J, leaving 14 bases unmatched. Germline V lookup: CDR1 MNHNY, CDR2 SVGAGI (reference sequence). CDR3 sequence reads: CASSYRPTGQGAHQTQYF. The CDR3 DNA is TGTGCCAGCAGTTATCGCCCGACGGGACAGGGGGCGCATCAGACCCAGTACTTC.

This clonotype was counted ten times or more. This beta chain is an off-target read within a library intended for alpha chains, so its frequency means little. This chain uses TRBV20-1 with TRBJ1-1; D remains unclear. Trimming removed 6 bases at V and 4 bases at J, with 6 bases between. From germline, CDR1 is DFQATT and CDR2 SNEGSKA (reference sequence). The CDR3 sequence is 10 residues long. In DNA form, the CDR3 reads TGCAGTGCCCGGGGCACTGAAGCTTTCTTT. Its protein is CSARGTEAFF.

This clonotype was observed a few times. The library was prepared for alpha chains; this beta chain is a stray read, so its frequency means little. The chain recombines TRBV29-1 with TRBJ2-5; tentative D call: TRBD1 (6 bases). The V end was cut by 1 base, the J end by 4 bases, with 7 bases between. The CDR3 totals 12 residues. Germline loops: CDR1 SQVTM, CDR2 ANQGSEA. The CDR3 region has the DNA TGCAGCGTTGAAGGCAGGGGAGAGACCCAGTACTTC. It translates to CSVEGRGETQYF.

At least ten counts were recorded for this clonotype. As an off-target read in a library built for alpha chains, this beta chain has a frequency of little significance. The genes are TRBV28 and TRBJ2-1, with 7 positions matching TRBD1. Per germline, CDR1 MDHEN and CDR2 SYDVKM. CDR3 length equals 15 residues. J was trimmed by 8 bases and V by 5 bases; bases with no gene match: 12. The CDR3 loop reads CASSISLTTGDEQFF. The CDR3 DNA sequence: TGTGCCAGCAGTATTTCCCTCACTACAGGGGATGAGCAGTTCTTC.

This clonotype occurred many times. With the library built for alpha chains, this beta chain is off target and its frequency is not meaningful. The V gene is TRBV12-3 or TRBV12-4, the J gene TRBJ1-5; weak D call: TRBD1 (5 bases). The V end lost 4 bases, the J end lost 6 bases, and 10 bases lay between the germline ends. The CDR3 runs 13 residues. Here the CDR3 DNA reads TGTGCCAGCAGTTCCAGGGCCTCTCAGCCCCAGCATTTT. It specifies CASSSRASQPQHF.

This clonotype was recorded at least ten times. This beta chain is a stray sequence in a library constructed for alpha chains; its clone size is not meaningful. The rearrangement joins TRBV28 to TRBJ1-1; D is undetermined. The V and J ends lost 6 bases and 10 bases respectively, with 18 bases between them. Germline CDR1 is MDHEN and CDR2 is SYDVKM. CDR3 size: 13 residues. Here the CDR3 reads CASSRVGVVRAFF. The CDR3 coding sequence is TGTGCCAGCAGCCGCGTTGGGGTGGTAAGAGCTTTCTTT.

The sample holds many counts of this clonotype. Within a library made for alpha chains, this beta chain is off target, and its count is uninformative. The chain employs TRBV6-2 or TRBV6-3 and TRBJ2-7, with D perhaps matching TRBD1 (8 bases). Deletions cut 5 bases from V and 3 bases from J, with 17 bases between. The V gene's germline CDR1 is MNHEY and CDR2 SVGEGT. The CDR3 spans 15 residues. This chain's CDR3 is CASSMRGTGLYEQYF. The CDR3 DNA reads as TGTGCCAGCAGTATGCGGGGGACAGGCCTCTACGAGCAGTACTTC.

At least ten counts were recorded for this clonotype. This beta chain lies outside the target of a library built for alpha chains; its clone size means little. The chain recombines TRBV6-1 with TRBJ1-5, with D unresolved. Germline V gene lookup returns CDR1 MNHNS and CDR2 SASEGT. The CDR3 totals 13 residues. The V gene lost 4 bases and the J gene lost 6 bases, with 10 bases spanning the gap. This CDR3 reads CASSVWERQPQHF. CDR3 nucleotides: TGTGCCAGCAGTGTCTGGGAGCGTCAGCCCCAGCATTTT.